Given below is one T cell receptor beta chain in context. This clonotype has ten or more counts. Its antigen is still unknown. Base qualities are missing; no much larger clone stands one base away. This record comes from a study of regulatory T cells in long-lasting Graves disease (dated by TCRdb to the early 2020s). General notes on the study: Antithyroid drugs had been taken for less than 3 months by newly diagnosed Graves' disease patients. The study was conducted in China and was registered as a clinical trial. Patients with persistent Graves' disease were compared with patients with newly diagnosed Graves' disease using TCR sequencing and RNA sequencing of peripheral blood. A total of some 35 samples underwent TCR sequencing, from 13 patients with persistent Graves' disease and 20 patients with newly diagnosed Graves' disease.

The library was obtained by multiplex PCR. Sequencing took place on an Illumina HiSeq 4000. iRepertoire HTBI primers and Arm-PCR amplification of CDR3 regions were used to construct TCR beta libraries. Before sequencing, the PCR products went through gel purification. The source study handled its data this way. Gene usage analysis of CDR3 amino acid clonotypes relied on the approximately 60 TRBV and around 14 TRBJ segments identified across samples. COPE and FqMerger were used to merge the filtered high-quality paired reads into contigs. BLAST was used to align contigs to the IMGT TRBV, TRBD and TRBJ reference genes, and CDR3 was defined following IMGT. Any clonotype with a frequency above 0.1% was classified as a highly expanded clone. Shannon entropy was used to measure repertoire diversity, and the Gini coefficient was used to measure V-J evenness. Public clonotypes were defined as clonotypes shared by more than one individual. Through fastp at Q25 and MiXCR, TCRdb rebuilt clones from the public reads, retaining in-frame beta chains. Identical CDR3 proteins give one entry, which carries the most common genes and DNA. The V and J calls and clone size are TCRdb's, not the authors'. The sample table lists 450,000 to 600,000 distinct CDR3 sequences, approximately 13% of them with a count of one. Of the sample, about 10% falls within the top ten clones.

Findings and caveats that apply to the study as a whole: Persistent Graves' disease patients showed lower TCR Shannon entropy and fewer highly expanded clones than newly diagnosed patients, suggesting clonal expansion. Only peripheral blood was studied, because thyroid tissue, the primary lesion, was inaccessible. The authors noted that the small sample size was a limitation that may lower accuracy. Only the TCR beta chain was sequenced and analyzed. A larger number of public clonotypes was shared among persistent patients (more than 2,500) than among newly diagnosed patients (approximately 930). Preferential use of TRBV28, TRBJ1-2 and TRBJ2-5 was observed in persistent disease, whereas TRBV20-1 and TRBJ2-1 were favored in newly diagnosed disease.

The time point label, read with the paper, signifies: newly diagnosed GD, antithyroid drugs for less than 3 months. RNA was extracted from PBMCs in TRIzol for both TCR sequencing and RNA sequencing. Graves' disease was diagnosed according to American Thyroid Association guidelines. Patients were recruited from an endocrinology department in Xi'an, China. Each patient gave around 9 milliliters of peripheral blood, collected in an EDTA anticoagulant tube. Ficoll Paque Plus density gradient separation was used to isolate PBMCs, and no further T cell sorting was done. RNA quality was checked with an Agilent 2100 Bioanalyzer and agarose gel, and concentration with a NanoDrop 2000. The CDR3, from cysteine to phenylalanine, totals 17 residues. Only the CDR3 part of the read is kept: 51 bases, read in frame from the first base. V is cut back by 0 bases and J by 4 bases, with 12 bases in the junction unmatched. CDR1 and CDR2, per the germline V gene, are SGDLS and YYNGEE.

These same records also appear under a second study, on T cells in Graves' hyperthyroidism and ophthalmopathy. The second paper further reports: Stable Graves' hyperthyroidism was defined as the absence of progression to ophthalmopathy over 18 months of follow-up. Hyperthyroidism patients were newly diagnosed, had a disease duration of under 2 months, and were aged 18 to 65 years. Any patient with an uncontrolled infection, another autoimmune disease, pregnancy or lactation was excluded. Clinical symptoms, serum thyroxine and TRAb, thyroid ultrasound, and orbital computed tomography formed the basis for the diagnoses. A first-round RT-PCR of the TCR CDR3 used the HTBI primer set with the Qiagen OneStep RT-PCR kit. Most expanded thyroid clonotypes (frequency above 0.001) were also detected in blood, suggesting blood repertoires may reflect thyroid immune responses. In cross-validation, a model built on a 13 V-J signature told ophthalmopathy apart from stable hyperthyroidism with 85% to 90% sensitivity and about 81% specificity, and in testing the same model reached 80%/75%. During validation, the model predicted progression to ophthalmopathy a median of approximately 6.5 months ahead of onset, with almost 71% sensitivity and roughly 72% specificity. To identify TCR V-J signatures that set the groups apart, the researchers used a discovery cohort of more than 95 patients, made up of 43 with Graves' ophthalmopathy and some 58 with stable Graves' hyperthyroidism. Prospective prediction of ophthalmopathy was tested in an independent validation cohort of 18 hyperthyroidism patients and around 16 patients who later progressed to ophthalmopathy. The 75 to 100 discovery patients were randomly split 7:3 into training and test sets. In six Graves' hyperthyroidism patients, the study also compared T-cell repertoires from thyroid tissue with T-cell repertoires from blood. Following sampling, methimazole starting at 30 mg daily was given to hyperthyroidism patients, and high-dose intravenous methylprednisolone was given to ophthalmopathy patients. The libraries were constructed in a second round of multiplex PCR and then size-selected and purified. Sequencing of the libraries was done on an Illumina HiSeq2000 using paired-end 100 bp reads. SOAPnuke was used to process the raw data, removing reads that contained adapters or uncalled bases, had a mean Phred below 15, or lacked an exact match to the constant primer or identifier. High-quality paired reads were merged using COPE v1.2.5, and each unique nucleotide sequence was defined as a clonotype. MiTCR v1.1 was used to align clonotypes to the IMGT TRBV, TRBD and TRBJ reference segments. The analysis was restricted to V-J combinations with a frequency above 0.0001, which together covered just over 98% of the repertoires. The TCS score was defined as F50 (clonal expansion) divided by E x V (chaos), with BLOSUM62-based TCRdist calculated between CDR3 peptides within each V-J. Welch's t-statistics and random forest reduced roughly 500 V-J features to about 12, which were used in a naive Bayes classifier (R e1071). Sample size was not statistically predetermined, and investigators were not blinded to group allocation. According to the paper, TCR Vbeta CDR3 sequencing was carried out on 135 peripheral blood samples, which came from fewer than 50 ophthalmopathy, roughly 75 hyperthyroidism and some 17 progressor patients.

The sample consisted of peripheral blood mononuclear cells (PBMCs), taken at new diagnosis, from a patient treated with antithyroid drugs. The chain is assembled from TRBV9 and TRBJ2-5; 7 bases in between match TRBD1. The TCR originated in a man between 25 and 39 years old with Graves disease. Donor details come from another sample of the same person, matched by shared clones. The sequenced DNA: TGTGCCAGCAGCGTAGCTAAGTCAGGGGGATTGGGAGAGACCCAGTACTTC. It translates as CASSVAKSGGLGETQYF.